Shown below are 7 T cell receptor beta chains from a single sample sequenced in a study of blood T cell repertoires in COVID-19. The table came from immunoSEQ multiplex PCR; TCRdb's copy has only in-frame clones and leaves some out. In the table there are 100,000 to 120,000 clones, roughly four fifths of which are singletons. The specimen was peripheral blood. Receptors were obtained from a woman aged 55-69 years with acute or convalescent COVID-19.

CDR3 region: CASSRSGGAEEQFF. CDR3 nucleotide sequence: TGTGCCAGCAGTAGAAGCGGGGGGGCGGAGGAGCAGTTCTTC. The rearrangement joins TRBV6-5 to TRBJ2-1; 10 bases map to TRBD2. The CDR3 contains 14 residues. The germline V gene has CDR1 MNHEY and CDR2 SVGAGI. V trimming: 5 bases; J trimming: 10 bases; junction bases outside the gene matches: 8.

The rearrangement joins TRBV7-2 to TRBJ1-4; D possibly corresponds to TRBD1 (5 bases). The V gene's germline CDR1 is SGHTA and CDR2 FQGNSA. This CDR3 spans 15 amino acids. Trimming removed 2 bases at V and 0 bases at J, with 7 bases between. The CDR3 reads CASSLTGPTNEKLFF. The CDR3 DNA is TGTGCCAGCAGCTTAACAGGCCCAACTAATGAAAAACTGTTTTTT.

The chain has TRBV19 and TRBJ2-7; no clear D. CDR1 is LNHDA, CDR2 SQIVND, per germline (reference sequence). V was shortened by 1 base and J by 5 bases, with 9 bases between the two germline ends. The CDR3 is made up of 13 amino acids. This CDR3 reads CASSIVYSDEQYF. CDR3 in DNA: TGTGCCAGTAGTATAGTGTACAGTGACGAGCAGTACTTC.

This sequence joins TRBV28 and TRBJ1-1, with 8 positions matching TRBD1. The CDR3 runs 15 residues. Looked up from germline, CDR1 is MDHEN and CDR2 is SYDVKM. J lost 1 base, V lost 4 bases, and 5 bases had no gene match. CDR3 DNA: TGTGCCAGCAGTTCACCAGGGGGCGAGAACACTGAAGCTTTCTTT. It is translated as CASSSPGGENTEAFF.

The chain joins TRBV20-1 to TRBJ1-1, with unresolved D. V lost 3 bases to trimming and J lost 1 base, with 6 bases between them. Per germline, CDR1 DFQATT and CDR2 SNEGSKA (reference sequence). This CDR3 spans 12 amino acids. For the CDR3, the DNA is TGCAGTGCTAGTTCGGGGAACACTGAAGCTTTCTTT. Encoded protein: CSASSGNTEAFF.

The CDR3 loop is CATSDDRAHTGELFF. The DNA of the CDR3 is TGTGCCACCAGTGACGACAGGGCGCACACCGGGGAGCTGTTTTTT. V and J are TRBV24-1 and TRBJ2-2; 7 positions match TRBD1. The CDR3 contains 15 residues. V lost 4 bases to trimming and J lost 3 bases; unmatched junction nucleotides: 4. Germline CDR1 KGHDR, CDR2 SFDVKD.

This clone appeared a few times. This chain uses TRBV18 with TRBJ2-7; TRBD2 matches at 7 bases. The ends lost 2 bases at V and 5 bases at J; junction bases unmatched: 6. CDR1 is KGHSH and CDR2 is LQKENI in the germline V gene. The CDR3 has 14 residues. The DNA of the CDR3 is TGTGCCAGCTCACCAGGACTAGGTGGTGACGAGCAGTACTTC. Its translation: CASSPGLGGDEQYF.